The next 28 T cell receptor beta chains were all read from a single sample in a study of cytomegalovirus exposure and HLA in healthy donors (dated by TCRdb to the late 2010s). Library prep was done by the immunoSEQ multiplex PCR assay. For the multiplex PCR, a mixture combining 60 forward primers for TCR Vbeta segments and 13 reverse primers for TCR Jbeta segments was used. In TCRdb, the immuneACCESS table is reduced to in-frame sequences with V and J assigned. These tables do not hold every clone; where another copy was compared, an unresolved V gene accounts for under half, and the others remain unexplained. This sample gives fewer than 95,000 clones in total; more than 65% of them show up just once. The ten top clones hold about 16% of the sample. Input material: PBMCs. The receptors originated from a woman between 40 and 55 years old in good health and CMV-seropositive.

The chain uses TRBV5-1 and TRBJ2-7; the D gene is possibly TRBD2 (6 bases). CDR1 SGHRS and CDR2 YFSETQ come from the germline V gene. The CDR3 is 13 residues long. Deletions cut 3 bases from V and 8 bases from J, with 15 bases between. The CDR3 DNA sequence: TGCGCCAGCAGCTCTGACTCCCGGGGGAAGCAGTACTTC. Its protein is CASSSDSRGKQYF.

The genes are TRBV27 and TRBJ2-1, with TRBD2 matching over 7 bases. The V gene end was trimmed by 5 bases and the J gene end by 0 bases; junction bases not matched to a gene: 7. This CDR3 has 16 residues. CDR1 is MNHEY, CDR2 SMNVEV, per germline (reference sequence). CDR3 loop: CASSPGLVDSYNEQFF. CDR3 sequence (DNA): TGTGCCAGCAGTCCAGGACTAGTTGACTCCTACAATGAGCAGTTCTTC.

In its sample, this clone was seen once. The rearrangement links TRBV19 to TRBJ2-6; 7 bases match TRBD1. The V segment lost 2 bases and the J segment 2 bases; nucleotides outside the gene matches: 6. Germline loops: CDR1 LNHDA, CDR2 SQIVND (reference sequence). The CDR3 contains 17 residues. CDR3: CASSILGRGTGANVLTF. CDR3 DNA sequence: TGTGCCAGTAGTATACTAGGCAGGGGGACTGGGGCCAACGTCCTGACTTTC. The whole variable domain, filled in from reference TRBV19 and TRBJ2-6, reads DGGITQSPKYLFRKEGQNVTLSCEQNLNHDAMYWYRQDPGQGLRLIYYSQIVNDFQKGDIAEGYSVSREKKESFPLTVTSAQKNPTAFYLCASSILGRGTGANVLTFGAGSRLTVL.

This sequence joins TRBV4-1 and TRBJ1-5; no reliable D call. CDR1 is MGHRA and CDR2 is YSYEKL in the germline V gene. The CDR3 covers 17 residues. V was pared by 1 base and J by 2 bases, with 15 bases between. CDR3 coding DNA: TGCGCCAGCAGCCAAGGATCGGGGAATATGGGCAATCAGCCCCAGCATTTT. This codes for CASSQGSGNMGNQPQHF.

V is TRBV10-3 and J is TRBJ2-2, with TRBD2 matching over 15 bases. Germline lookup yields CDR1 ENHRY and CDR2 SYGVKD. The CDR3 sequence is 16 residues long. V lost 6 bases, J lost 5 bases, and 4 bases stayed unmatched. DNA for the CDR3: TGTGCCATCAGGCGGACTAGCGGGGGGGTAACCGGGGAGCTGTTTTTT. Amino acids: CAIRRTSGGVTGELFF.

This chain joins TRBV7-2 and TRBJ1-1; perhaps TRBD1 as D (5 bases). The length of the CDR3 is 12 residues. Germline loops: CDR1 SGHTA, CDR2 FQGNSA. V was cut by 2 bases and J by 8 bases, with 9 bases left in between. CDR3 in amino acids: CASSLIGGEAFF. CDR3 in DNA: TGTGCCAGCAGCTTAATTGGGGGGGAAGCTTTCTTT.

The chain combines TRBV6-1 with TRBJ2-7, with D hard to call. Trimming left V 3 bases short and J 0 bases short, with 3 bases between. Germline V lookup: CDR1 MNHNS, CDR2 SASEGT. The length of the CDR3 is 12 residues. The CDR3 DNA reads TGTGCCAGCAGTGAGGCCTCCTACGAGCAGTACTTC. Its protein product is CASSEASYEQYF.

V usage is TRBV10-3 and J usage is TRBJ1-4, with a tentative D call TRBD1 (6 bases). With 10 bases removed from V and 0 bases from J, the gap between germline ends came to 15 bases. The CDR3 contains 15 residues. The germline V gene has CDR1 ENHRY and CDR2 SYGVKD. CDR3 bases: TGTGCCACCGGGCGGGGGCAAGCAACTAATGAAAAACTGTTTTTT. This sequence encodes CATGRGQATNEKLFF.

The gene calls are TRBV6-5 and TRBJ2-2; tentatively, D is TRBD2 (7 bases). In germline, CDR1 is MNHEY, CDR2 SVGAGI. This CDR3 contains 15 residues. V lost 10 bases and J 1 base, leaving 16 bases between the germline ends. Written as DNA, the CDR3 is TGTGCCACCAAGTCGGGGGGCAGGAACACCGGGGAGCTGTTTTTT. Translation gives CATKSGGRNTGELFF.

CDR3 nucleotides: TGTGCCAGCAGTTACGGGGGGGCAGGTGAAAAACTGTTTTTT. It is translated as CASSYGGAGEKLFF. The chain carries TRBV6-6 and TRBJ1-4; D may be TRBD1 (6 bases). Between the trimmed V and J ends, which lost 2 bases and 7 bases, there was a span of 11 bases. This CDR3 region has 14 residues. CDR1 MNHNY and CDR2 SVGAGI come from the germline V gene (reference sequence).

This chain joins TRBV5-1 and TRBJ2-5; TRBD1 matches 12 bases. The tail of the sequence fits TRBJ2-7 better, so the J call may be wrong. Germline CDR1 SGHRS, CDR2 YFSETQ. This CDR3 has 15 residues. CDR3 amino acids: CASSLMGQGAHEQYF. The DNA of the CDR3 is TGCGCCAGCAGCTTGATGGGACAGGGGGCTCACGAGCAGTACTTC.

CDR3 sequence reads: CAWGGGTAFF. CDR3 sequence (DNA): TGTGCCTGGGGGGGAGGCACCGCTTTCTTT. This chain connects TRBV30 to TRBJ1-1; D possibly corresponds to TRBD1 (5 bases). Germline V CDR1 and CDR2: GTSNPN, SVGIG (reference sequence). With 5 bases removed from V and 11 bases from J, the gap between germline ends came to 12 bases. The CDR3 extends over 10 amino acids.

The chain combines TRBV19 with TRBJ1-3; no reliable D call. Between the trimmed V and J ends, which lost 6 bases and 2 bases, there was a span of 14 bases. This CDR3 region has 15 residues. Germline CDR1 and CDR2: LNHDA and SQIVND (reference sequence). The CDR3 DNA sequence: TGTGCCAGTAGGAGGGCCGCGGAGACTGGAAACACCATATATTTT. This gives the protein CASRRAAETGNTIYF.

The chain carries TRBV2 and TRBJ1-1; maybe TRBD1 (6 bases). Trimming left V 6 bases short and J 4 bases short, with 9 bases between. The CDR3 length is 12 residues. From germline, CDR1 is SNHLY and CDR2 FYNNEI. Here the CDR3 reads CASRRGSTEAFF. For the CDR3, the DNA is TGTGCCAGCAGGAGGGGGAGCACTGAAGCTTTCTTT.

The chain links TRBV4-1 to TRBJ2-3; weak D call: TRBD1 (5 bases). The CDR3 has 15 amino acids. Germline CDR1 and CDR2: MGHRA and YSYEKL. V gave up 0 bases and J gave up 5 bases, with 12 bases separating them. The CDR3 coding sequence is TGCGCCAGCAGCCAAGATCCAGGGCCCCTAGATACGCAGTATTTT. Translation: CASSQDPGPLDTQYF.

V is TRBV5-4 and J is TRBJ2-5, with 7 bases aligning to TRBD1. V lost 3 bases to trimming and J lost 3 bases; unmatched junction nucleotides: 5. This CDR3 is 14 amino acids long. In germline, CDR1 is SGHNT, CDR2 YYREEE (reference sequence). In DNA form, the CDR3 reads TGTGCCAGCAGCTCGAGGGGACAGAAAGAGACCCAGTACTTC. Protein product: CASSSRGQKETQYF. Full variable domain (missing parts from reference TRBV5-4 and TRBJ2-5): ETGVTQSPTHLIKTRGQQVTLRCSSQSGHNTVSWYQQALGQGPQFIFQYYREEENGRGNFPPRFSGLQFPNYSSELNVNALELDDSALYLCASSSRGQKETQYFGPGTRLLVL.

J is TRBJ1-3 and V is TRBV29-1; D call uncertain. CDR1 and CDR2 from the germline V gene are SQVTM and ANQGSEA. This CDR3 is built from 13 residues. V lost 5 bases to trimming and J lost 0 bases, with 8 bases between them. CDR3 coding DNA: TGCAGCGTTAGACTCAACTCTGGAAACACCATATATTTT. Its protein product is CSVRLNSGNTIYF.

Judged by abundance, this clone is medium-sized (0.01 to 0.1%). The chain links TRBV10-2 to TRBJ1-3, with 8 bases that match TRBD1. V gave up 1 base and J gave up 7 bases; unmatched junction bases: 12. Germline assignment: CDR1 WSHSY and CDR2 SAAADI. The CDR3 consists of 17 residues. CDR3 coding DNA: TGCGCCAGCAGTGAGTTTTTGCTTGGACAGGGAAAGAACACCATATATTTT. Its protein is CASSEFLLGQGKNTIYF.

This chain joins TRBV29-1 and TRBJ2-4; 8 nucleotides agree with TRBD1. Germline V gives CDR1 SQVTM, CDR2 ANQGSEA. This CDR3 contains 12 residues. V lost 6 bases and J lost 6; bases outside the gene matches: 4. Here the CDR3 reads CSVWTGINIQYF. CDR3 nucleotides: TGCAGCGTGTGGACAGGGATAAACATTCAGTACTTC. The complete variable domain, with remaining parts taken from reference TRBV29-1 and TRBJ2-4, reads SAVISQKPSRDICQRGTSLTIQCQVDSQVTMMFWYRQQPGQSLTLIATANQGSEATYESGFVIDKFPISRPNLTFSTLTVSNMSPEDSSIYLCSVWTGINIQYFGAGTRLSVL.

The chain is built from TRBV6-5 and TRBJ2-1; the match to TRBD2 covers 14 bases. Germline V gene sequence: CDR1 MNHEY, CDR2 SVGAGI. The junction had 5 bases not matched to a gene; V was cut back by 2 bases and J by 11 bases. CDR3 length: 15 amino acids. In DNA form, the CDR3 reads TGTGCCAGCAGTTACGACGGACTAGCGGGAGGCCAGCAGTTCTTC. This gives the protein CASSYDGLAGGQQFF.

The V gene is TRBV25-1, the J gene TRBJ2-6; D unclear. Germline values: CDR1 MGHDK, CDR2 SYGVNS. This CDR3 has 15 amino acids. V lost 3 bases, J lost 0 bases, and 6 bases lay in between. CDR3 DNA: TGTGCCAGCAGTGATTCTACCTCTGGGGCCAACGTCCTGACTTTC. Translated: CASSDSTSGANVLTF.

V is TRBV27 and J is TRBJ1-1, with D possibly TRBD1 on 5 matching bases. CDR1 and CDR2 from the germline V gene are MNHEY and SMNVEV (reference sequence). Deletions cut 6 bases from V and 2 bases from J, with 13 bases between. The CDR3 runs to 14 residues. CDR3 protein: CASSFNRINTEAFF. CDR3 nucleotide sequence: TGTGCCAGCAGCTTTAACAGGATCAACACTGAAGCTTTCTTT.

The rearrangement links TRBV2 to TRBJ2-7; the match to TRBD1 covers 7 bases. The CDR3 loop spans 16 amino acids. Losses at the gene ends were 5 bases for V and 11 bases for J; bases not matched to a gene: 21. Germline V gene sequence: CDR1 SNHLY, CDR2 FYNNEI. This CDR3 reads CASSLRTGEGSTIEYF. CDR3 DNA sequence: TGTGCCAGCAGTCTAAGGACAGGCGAAGGATCTACGATAGAGTACTTC. Based on the CDR3 plus reference TRBV2 and TRBJ2-7, the full variable domain is EPEVTQTPSHQVTQMGQEVILRCVPISNHLYFYWYRQILGQKVEFLVSFYNNEISEKSEIFDDQFSVERPDGSNFTLKIRSTKLEDSAMYFCASSLRTGEGSTIEYFGPGTRLTVT.

The chain couples TRBV7-3 to TRBJ1-6; unclear D gene. This CDR3 comprises 16 residues. Germline V gene lookup returns CDR1 SGHTA and CDR2 FQGTGA. The ends were cut back, 4 bases at V and 6 bases at J, with 16 bases in the middle. The CDR3 is CASSSLRAGGNSPLHF. The CDR3 region has the DNA TGTGCCAGCAGCTCCCTTCGGGCAGGAGGTAATTCACCCCTCCACTTT.

The V and J genes are TRBV6-5 and TRBJ1-2, with TRBD1 matching 9 bases. In germline, CDR1 is MNHEY, CDR2 SVGAGI. J was trimmed by 6 bases and V by 0 bases; bases with no gene match: 5. The CDR3 spans 15 residues. In nucleotides, the CDR3 is TGTGCCAGCAGTTACTCTCAGACAGGGGGTAATGGCTACACCTTC. It translates to CASSYSQTGGNGYTF.

J is TRBJ2-2 and V is TRBV30, with 7 bases identical to TRBD2. CDR3 length equals 14 residues. CDR1 is GTSNPN and CDR2 is SVGIG in the germline V gene (reference sequence). The V segment lost 1 base and the J segment 7 bases; nucleotides outside the gene matches: 6. The CDR3 reads CAWSGTRSGGELFF. For the CDR3, the DNA is TGTGCCTGGAGTGGGACTAGATCGGGCGGGGAGCTGTTTTTT.

This chain joins TRBV7-6 and TRBJ2-1; 7 nucleotides line up with TRBD1. Germline V gene lookup returns CDR1 SGHVS and CDR2 FNYEAQ. There are 15 residues in the CDR3. The junction had 4 bases not matched to a gene; V was cut back by 5 bases and J by 0 bases. In DNA form, the CDR3 reads TGTGCCAGCAGCCCAGGGGGAAGCTCCTACAATGAGCAGTTCTTC. Residues: CASSPGGSSYNEQFF.

The J gene is TRBJ2-5, the V gene TRBV4-2; 12 nucleotides agree with TRBD2. This CDR3 has 18 residues. Looked up from germline, CDR1 is LGHNA and CDR2 is YNFKEQ. The junction had 9 bases not matched to a gene; V was cut back by 1 base and J by 3 bases. CDR3: CASSQGLAGDYQKETQYF. The CDR3 coding sequence is TGTGCCAGCAGCCAAGGACTAGCGGGGGACTACCAAAAAGAGACCCAGTACTTC.